This entry is about one T cell receptor beta chain. Its antigen is not known. This sample stems from a study of shared clonotypes between healthy human individuals. Healthy HIV-negative adults without recent acute infections or vaccinations served as donors. Every immunoSEQ plate was one replicate of a subset's evenly spread DNA. About 30,000 T cell genomes, or roughly 180 ng DNA, went into the sorted-subset replicate PCRs. Data came from immunoSEQ multiplex PCR; TCRdb stores just in-frame clones and leaves some out. The table lists some 690,000 clones, 90% of them singletons. Overall study findings and caveats: Sequencing depth was a factor that was expected to affect clonotype sharing among donors.

Germline V gene data show CDR1 as SNHLY and CDR2 as FYNNEI. The CDR3 length is 15 residues. Trimming took off 1 base at V and 3 bases at J, with 9 bases between the two ends. This TCR was sampled from a man between 18 and 35 years old in good health. Some clones in this sample may be carry-over from other donors' samples. The rearrangement uses TRBV2 and TRBJ1-4; D is perhaps TRBD1 (6 bases). The sample taken for sequencing was memory CD8+ T cells from PBMCs. Documented subset: CD45RO+ cells pooled with CCR7-negative TemRA cells. The CDR3 coding sequence is TGTGCCAGCAGTGAAGGGCCAGGGGCTAATGAAAAACTGTTTTTT. This sequence encodes CASSEGPGANEKLFF.